Described below is a single T cell receptor beta chain sequence and its context. Its antigen is undetermined. The CDR3 consists of 14 residues. The germline gives CDR1 SNHLY, CDR2 FYNNEI. V gave up 5 bases and J gave up 7 bases, with 18 bases separating them. The data are from a study of graft-versus-host responses after intestinal transplantation. Study-wide context: All recipients got anti-thymocyte globulin induction, then tacrolimus and steroids for roughly three years. General study findings and limits: Recipient marrow contained GvH clones, some of which appeared first in ileum or blood. Patients with graft-donor T cell macrochimerism had high graft-versus-host to host-versus-graft clonal ratios in allografts. Peak circulating GvH clone levels were associated with early post-transplant HvG declines.

Libraries were prepared by immunoSEQ multiplex PCR; TCRdb keeps only in-frame clonotypes and omits some of them. The top ten hold approximately 1% of the sample, which has 98,000 or so clones, about 90% seen once. Sequencing used unstimulated CD4+ T cells sorted from spleen or lymph node cells, obtained before intestinal transplant. The receptor comes from a human donor who received an intestinal transplant. The chain links TRBV2 to TRBJ2-7; perhaps TRBD2 as D (7 bases). CDR3 region: CASSPRGDYGEQYF. CDR3 coding DNA: TGTGCCAGCAGTCCTAGGGGGGACTATGGAGAGCAGTACTTC. The full variable domain, in which reference TRBV2 and TRBJ2-7 provide the parts outside the CDR3, is EPEVTQTPSHQVTQMGQEVILRCVPISNHLYFYWYRQILGQKVEFLVSFYNNEISEKSEIFDDQFSVERPDGSNFTLKIRSTKLEDSAMYFCASSPRGDYGEQYFGPGTRLTVT.